A single sample is the source of the 3 T cell receptor beta chains below, sequenced in a study of T cells after yellow fever vaccination. TCRdb re-derived calls from the 5' RACE reads in MiXCR, one entry per CDR3 protein. The table records about 160,000 distinct CDR3 sequences, about a tenth of them present only once. Material: CD8+ T cells sorted from PBMCs, obtained 45 days after the yellow fever booster vaccination. The receptors come from a man aged 18 to 30 who received the YFV17D yellow fever vaccine.

The chain employs TRBV9 and TRBJ2-7; D possibly corresponds to TRBD1 (5 bases). The ends were cut back, 4 bases at V and 3 bases at J, with 11 bases in the middle. The germline gives CDR1 SGDLS, CDR2 YYNGEE. CDR3 length: 13 amino acids. The CDR3 loop is CASSYTDSYEQYF. In nucleotides, the CDR3 is TGTGCCAGCAGCTACACCGACAGCTACGAGCAGTACTTC.

The rearrangement uses TRBV25-1 and TRBJ2-5; 7 bases map to TRBD2. This CDR3 has 14 amino acids. Germline V gene data show CDR1 as MGHDK and CDR2 as SYGVNS. J was trimmed by 5 bases and V by 1 base; bases with no gene match: 4. The CDR3 is CASSEFMGGETQYF. The CDR3 coding sequence is TGTGCCAGCAGTGAATTTATGGGGGGGGAGACCCAGTACTTC.

This clonotype was counted between two and nine times. The rearrangement joins TRBV11-2 to TRBJ2-1; 7 bases are shared with TRBD2. The germline gives CDR1 SGHAT, CDR2 FQNNGV. The CDR3 runs 16 residues. J was trimmed by 7 bases and V by 5 bases; bases with no gene match: 14. The CDR3 loop reads CASSTLAVGPYNEQFF. In nucleotides, the CDR3 is TGTGCCAGCAGCACCCTAGCGGTTGGGCCTTATAATGAGCAGTTCTTC.